The 20 T cell receptor beta chains reported below all come from one sample, sequenced in a study of CD8 T cells in Susac syndrome. RNA in amounts of about 0.45 to 1 ug was reverse transcribed with random hexamers. TCRdb called the immunoSEQ multiplex PCR reads again in MiXCR, with one record for every CDR3 protein. The repertoire has under 300,000 distinct CDR3 sequences, 96% of them found once; the top ten carry about 0.1%. The specimen was CD4+ T cells from PBMCs. Receptors originate from a human donor with Susac syndrome.

The J gene is TRBJ2-7, the V gene TRBV24-1; D is ambiguous. The V gene's germline CDR1 is KGHDR and CDR2 SFDVKD. The length of the CDR3 is 13 residues. Trimming took off 5 bases at V and 1 base at J, with 8 bases between the two ends. The CDR3 sequence: CATSGAASYEQYF. Here the CDR3 DNA reads TGTGCCACCAGTGGAGCAGCGTCCTACGAGCAGTACTTC.

The chain has TRBV11-2 and TRBJ2-5; unclear D gene. The CDR3 contains 15 residues. Germline V lookup: CDR1 SGHAT, CDR2 FQNNGV. Trimming stripped 2 bases from V and 0 bases from J, with 10 bases between. CDR3 DNA: TGTGCCAGCAGCTTACAAGCGACTTACCAAGAGACCCAGTACTTC. Its protein is CASSLQATYQETQYF.

The chain uses TRBV19 and TRBJ2-6, with D unclear. Germline CDR1 LNHDA, CDR2 SQIVND (reference sequence). With 5 bases removed from V and 3 bases from J, the gap between germline ends came to 11 bases. This CDR3 has 15 residues. DNA of the CDR3: TGTGCCAGTAGTCTCACCGAGGTTGGGGCCAACGTCCTGACTTTC. Protein product: CASSLTEVGANVLTF.

The chain uses TRBV6-5 and TRBJ2-7; 9 nucleotides line up with TRBD1. The germline V gene encodes CDR1 MNHEY and CDR2 SVGAGI. CDR3 length: 14 residues. V was clipped by 6 bases and J by 2 bases; unmatched bases: 5. This chain's CDR3 is CASRTDRGPYEQYF. CDR3 in DNA: TGTGCCAGCAGAACGGACAGGGGACCCTACGAGCAGTACTTC.

The genes are TRBV7-9 and TRBJ1-2; D remains ambiguous. Germline lookup yields CDR1 SEHNR and CDR2 FQNEAQ (reference sequence). The V and J ends lost 7 bases and 5 bases respectively, with 14 bases between them. This CDR3 contains 13 residues. The CDR3 is CASTPVEGYGYTF. The CDR3 DNA reads as TGTGCCAGCACCCCGGTAGAAGGTTATGGCTACACCTTC. Full variable domain (outside the CDR3, taken from reference TRBV7-9 and TRBJ1-2): DTGVSQNPRHKITKRGQNVTFRCDPISEHNRLYWYRQTLGQGPEFLTYFQNEAQLEKSRLLSDRFSAERPKGSFSTLEIQRTEQGDSAMYLCASTPVEGYGYTFGSGTRLTVV.

This clonotype was seen only once. This rearrangement joins TRBV5-1 to TRBJ2-2; unclear D gene. Looked up from germline, CDR1 is SGHRS and CDR2 is YFSETQ. Trimming took off 0 bases at V and 6 bases at J, with 12 bases between the two ends. This CDR3 is 15 amino acids long. CDR3: CASSLEESPAGELFF. CDR3 nucleotide sequence: TGCGCCAGCAGCTTGGAAGAGAGTCCGGCCGGGGAGCTGTTTTTT.

The count of this clonotype is one. This chain connects TRBV4-1 to TRBJ1-2, with TRBD1 matching over 9 bases. CDR3 length: 16 residues. V trimming: 7 bases; J trimming: 2 bases; junction bases outside the gene matches: 11. Per germline, CDR1 MGHRA and CDR2 YSYEKL. The CDR3 bases are TGCGCCAGCACCTCCAAGAGAGGACAGGGGAACTATGGCTACACCTTC. The encoded protein is CASTSKRGQGNYGYTF.

The gene calls are TRBV18 and TRBJ2-7, with 7 bases aligning to TRBD2. J was trimmed by 4 bases and V by 3 bases; bases with no gene match: 9. CDR1 KGHSH and CDR2 LQKENI come from the germline V gene. The CDR3 is 15 amino acids. The chain's CDR3 is CASSPTDGEGYEQYF. Written as DNA, the CDR3 is TGTGCCAGCTCACCTACGGACGGGGAGGGGTACGAGCAGTACTTC.

The chain employs TRBV30 and TRBJ1-2; D might be TRBD1 (5 bases). Deletions cut 1 base from V and 2 bases from J, with 11 bases between. Germline loops: CDR1 GTSNPN, CDR2 SVGIG (reference sequence). This CDR3 contains 14 residues. For the CDR3, the DNA is TGTGCCTGGAGTGCAATGACAGCCAACTATGGCTACACCTTC. This encodes CAWSAMTANYGYTF.

The chain joins TRBV14 to TRBJ1-1; D remains unclear. The CDR3 is made up of 13 amino acids. CDR1 is SGHDN, CDR2 FVKESK, per germline. V was trimmed by 1 base and J by 10 bases, leaving 13 bases between them. This chain's CDR3 is CASSQARQLAAFF. CDR3 coding DNA: TGTGCCAGCAGCCAAGCCCGTCAGCTCGCAGCTTTCTTT.

This clonotype is a singleton in its sample. The V and J genes are TRBV4-1 and TRBJ2-7; TRBD1 matches at 10 bases. V dropped 2 bases and J dropped 5; count of bases not matched to a gene: 6. The CDR3 contains 15 residues. Germline V CDR1 and CDR2: MGHRA, YSYEKL. Written as DNA, the CDR3 is TGCGCCAGCAGCCAAACCCACGGGACAGGGGACGAGCAGTACTTC. Translation: CASSQTHGTGDEQYF.

The J gene is TRBJ1-1, the V gene TRBV6-5, with TRBD1 as a possible D gene (6 bases). The germline V gene has CDR1 MNHEY and CDR2 SVGAGI. The CDR3 runs 12 residues. The V end was cut by 7 bases, the J end by 11 bases, with 17 bases between. In nucleotides, the CDR3 is TGTGCCAGCATCTCGAGGGGGGTGGGGGCTTTCTTT. Its translation: CASISRGVGAFF.

V and J are TRBV7-6 and TRBJ2-7, with D unclear. This CDR3 is 12 amino acids long. Germline CDR1 and CDR2: SGHVS and FNYEAQ. V lost 8 bases to trimming and J lost 7 bases, with 15 bases between them. CDR3 amino acids: CASGPRVFEQYF. The CDR3, as DNA: TGTGCCAGCGGCCCCCGCGTTTTTGAGCAGTACTTC.

The chain couples TRBV5-1 to TRBJ2-3, with 7 bases aligning to TRBD2. This CDR3 has 17 residues. Unmatched junction bases numbered 11, after V lost 4 bases and J lost 0 bases. The germline V gene has CDR1 SGHRS and CDR2 YFSETQ. This CDR3 reads CASSPGIRGGSTDTQYF. CDR3 DNA: TGCGCCAGCAGCCCAGGGATAAGGGGAGGGAGCACAGATACGCAGTATTTT.

This clonotype was recorded only once. The rearrangement uses TRBV24-1 and TRBJ2-1, with D possibly being TRBD1 (6 bases). The CDR3 spans 15 residues. Germline values: CDR1 KGHDR, CDR2 SFDVKD. Trimming took off 3 bases at V and 5 bases at J, with 13 bases between the two ends. The CDR3 nucleotides read TGTGCCACCAGTGATCCGTCTCGGGACAACAATGAGCAGTTCTTC. Translation: CATSDPSRDNNEQFF.

The J gene is TRBJ2-1, the V gene TRBV5-1; possibly TRBD1 for D (5 bases). Trimming took off 1 base at V and 4 bases at J, with 12 bases between the two ends. Germline V gene sequence: CDR1 SGHRS, CDR2 YFSETQ. The CDR3 totals 15 residues. The CDR3 here is CASSLRSTDYNEQFF. DNA for the CDR3: TGCGCCAGCAGCTTGCGGTCGACAGATTACAATGAGCAGTTCTTC.

This chain uses TRBV19 with TRBJ1-2; D is unresolved. The CDR3 covers 14 residues. V gave up 2 bases and J gave up 6 bases, with 13 bases separating them. The germline gives CDR1 LNHDA, CDR2 SQIVND (reference sequence). The CDR3 DNA is TGTGCCAGTAGTATACTGACACCCTCCAATGGCTACACCTTC. It encodes CASSILTPSNGYTF.

The chain combines TRBV3-1 with TRBJ2-7; D possibly matches TRBD1 or TRBD2 (5 bases each). Germline V gene data show CDR1 as LGHDT and CDR2 as YNNKEL (reference sequence). The CDR3 totals 14 residues. Trimming cost V 3 bases and J 0 bases, with 9 bases left between them. CDR3 nucleotide sequence: TGTGCCAGCAGCCATATAGGGACCTCCTACGAGCAGTACTTC. It specifies CASSHIGTSYEQYF.

This clonotype occurred once. The J gene is TRBJ2-5, the V gene TRBV30; D gene unclear. The CDR3 contains 11 residues. CDR1 is GTSNPN and CDR2 is SVGIG in the germline V gene (reference sequence). Trimming cost V 5 bases and J 3 bases, with 7 bases left between them. For the CDR3, the DNA is TGTGCCTGGGCTCGGAAAGAGACCCAGTACTTC. It encodes CAWARKETQYF. Full variable domain (rest looked up from reference TRBV30 and TRBJ2-5): SQTIHQWPATLVQPVGSPLSLECTVEGTSNPNLYWYRQAAGRGLQLLFYSVGIGQISSEVPQNLSASRPQDRQFILSSKKLLLSDSGFYLCAWARKETQYFGPGTRLLVL.

This clonotype has just one count. The V and J genes are TRBV27 and TRBJ2-2; tentative D call: TRBD2 (5 bases). Germline V CDR1 and CDR2: MNHEY, SMNVEV (reference sequence). The CDR3 totals 14 residues. The ends were cut back, 6 bases at V and 4 bases at J, with 12 bases in the middle. Here the CDR3 reads CASSRGTVTGELFF. The CDR3, as DNA: TGTGCCAGCAGCCGGGGAACGGTCACCGGGGAGCTGTTTTTT.